This T cell receptor (beta chain) was retrieved from a study of blood T cell repertoires in COVID-19. At the level of the study: The study drew acute and convalescent COVID-19 samples from the United States, Italy and Spain. The cDNA or gDNA used as material had been derived from T cells, B-cell-depleted T cells, or PBMCs.

Per the original data handling: By means of reference gene primer amplification, nucleated cell counts were estimated. Sequencing was performed with immunoSEQ multiplex PCR; in TCRdb, only in-frame clones are kept and a portion is missing. The V and J calls and clone size were taken over from that table, and D and trimming were inferred from the DNA. The repertoire has over 100,000 clones, 80% of them found once; the top ten carry roughly 16%. The germline CDR1 and CDR2 sequences are MNHNY and SVGAGI (reference sequence). This CDR3 is built from 16 residues. The ends lost 5 bases at V and 2 bases at J; junction bases unmatched: 11.

This TCR came from a man in his 60s with active or convalescent COVID-19. Sequencing was performed on peripheral blood. The rearrangement joins TRBV6-6 to TRBJ1-2; 7 positions agree with TRBD1. The CDR3 nucleotides are TGTGCCAGCAGTCGAGGGCTGACAGGGCAAAACTATGGCTACACCTTC. This translates into CASSRGLTGQNYGYTF.